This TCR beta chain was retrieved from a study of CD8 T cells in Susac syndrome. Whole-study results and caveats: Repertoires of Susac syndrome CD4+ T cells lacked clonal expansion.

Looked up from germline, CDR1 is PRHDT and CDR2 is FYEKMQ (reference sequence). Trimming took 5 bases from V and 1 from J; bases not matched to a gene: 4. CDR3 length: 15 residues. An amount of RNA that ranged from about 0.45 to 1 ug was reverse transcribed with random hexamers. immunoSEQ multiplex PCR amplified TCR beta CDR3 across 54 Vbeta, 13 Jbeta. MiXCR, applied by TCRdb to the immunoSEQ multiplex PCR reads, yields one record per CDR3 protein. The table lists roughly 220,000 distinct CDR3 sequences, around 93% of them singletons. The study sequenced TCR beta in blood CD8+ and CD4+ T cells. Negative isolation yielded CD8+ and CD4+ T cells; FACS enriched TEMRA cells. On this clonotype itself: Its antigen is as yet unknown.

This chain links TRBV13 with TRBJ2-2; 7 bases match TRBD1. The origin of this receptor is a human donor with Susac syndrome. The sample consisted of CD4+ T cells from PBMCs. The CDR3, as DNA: TGTGCCAGCAGCACCCGACAGGGGAACACCGGGGAGCTGTTTTTT. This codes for CASSTRQGNTGELFF.